The rows below give T cell receptor beta chains drawn from one sample of a study of cytomegalovirus exposure and HLA in healthy donors. Generated by immunoSEQ multiplex PCR, the TCRdb table keeps only in-frame clones and is missing some. The table lists about 160,000 clones, approximately 87% of them singletons, with 5.7% in the top ten. The sample was PBMCs. Receptors originate from a woman in her 30s in good health and CMV-seronegative. Both conserved end residues are part of each CDR3. D genes are given only for firm matches. Size is stated for part of the rows, as once, few or many counts, or as a class when the clone is expanded.

>TRBV5-4|TRBJ2-5|NA|NA
TGTGCCAGCAGCTTGGTACAGTCCCAAGAGACCCAGTACTTC
CASSLVQSQETQYF
>TRBV28|TRBJ2-7|few|TRBD2
TGTGCCAGCAGGATTAGCGGGAAGTACGAGCAGTACTTC
CASRISGKYEQYF
>TRBV7-9|TRBJ2-1|many|TRBD1
TGTGCCAGCAGCTTAGGAGGACAGGGGGCTTTGGTAGGATGGAATGAGCAGTTCTTC
CASSLGGQGALVGWNEQFF
>TRBV4-1|TRBJ2-3|NA|NA
TGCGCCAGCAGCCAAGATCGGAGTGAGGATACGCAGTATTTT
CASSQDRSEDTQYF
>TRBV4-1|TRBJ1-2|NA|NA
TGCGCCAGCAGCCAAGAAACGGGGCTTGGCTACACCTTC
CASSQETGLGYTF
>TRBV29-1|TRBJ1-4|NA|TRBD1
TGCAGCGTGCGCCGAGGGGGCGGCCCTAATGAAAAACTGTTTTTT
CSVRRGGGPNEKLFF
>TRBV5-4|TRBJ1-3|NA|NA
TGTGCCAGCAGCTTGTGGAGCTCTGGAAACACCATATATTTT
CASSLWSSGNTIYF
>TRBV28|TRBJ2-2|NA|TRBD1
TGTGCCAGCCGCACGGGGACAGAGAACACCGGGGAGCTGTTTTTT
CASRTGTENTGELFF
>TRBV19|TRBJ2-3|once|NA
TGTGCCAGTAGTACGCCCGGGACTCAAGGAGATACGCAGTATTTT
CASSTPGTQGDTQYF
>TRBV7-6|TRBJ2-2|NA|NA
TGTGCCAGCAGCTCCGGACAGTTGAACACCGGGGAGCTGTTTTTT
CASSSGQLNTGELFF
>TRBV19|TRBJ2-7|many|NA
TGTGCCAGCTCAAAAGGACGGGAGACCGACGAGCAGTACTTC
CASSKGRETDEQYF
>TRBV27|TRBJ1-4|NA|NA
TGTGCCAGCAGTTTATCGAAAGGGTTGGGGGAAAAACTGTTTTTT
CASSLSKGLGEKLFF